This T cell receptor beta chain derives from a study of brain T cells in children with intractable seizures. Time point described: blood from clinic visit 5 months post-surgery; TSC patient then seizure free. Sequencing was limited to surgery cases with top T cell transcript signatures in brain tissue. At least one anti-epileptic drug was given before surgery. The CDR3 spans 13 residues. Trimming removed 3 bases from V and 5 bases from J, with 10 bases in between. The V gene's germline CDR1 is SGHTA and CDR2 FQGNSA. As regards this clone: The antigen is unknown.

Some clones are missing from TCRdb's copy, which holds only in-frame ones; the method was immunoSEQ multiplex PCR. Counted here are 340,000 or so clones, over 90% occurring once; the ten biggest clones make up roughly 5.7%. General study results and limits: Pre- and post-surgery blood differed in depth, so pre-surgery absences may be undersampling. Viral specificity was inferred only from CDR3 similarity; HCMV serostatus was unknown.

This clonotype originated in a boy under three years old with tuberous sclerosis and intractable seizures. Source: peripheral blood, taken 4 to 5 months after surgery. This sequence joins TRBV7-2 and TRBJ2-5; D is unresolved. The chain's CDR3 is CASSLGRVETQYF. The CDR3, as DNA: TGTGCCAGCAGCTTGGGTAGGGTGGAGACCCAGTACTTC.